This is a list of T cell receptor beta chains from one sample in a study of PD-1 blockade in classical Hodgkin lymphoma. Assay: immunoSEQ multiplex PCR; the TCRdb copy retains only in-frame clones and omits some. The profile shows 95,000 to 100,000 clones, approximately 90% of them singletons. The source was peripheral blood mononuclear cells (PBMCs), collected before the second cycle of nivolumab. These receptors were taken from a human donor with classical Hodgkin lymphoma. The CDR3 runs from the conserved cysteine through the conserved F or W. A D gene is named only where the DNA matches it firmly. Only part of the rows carry a size: once, few, many, or a class if the clone is expanded.

CDR3aa	CDR3nt	abundance	j_gene	v_gene	d_gene
CASCRDDNQPQHF	TGTGCCAGCTGCAGGGATGATAATCAGCCCCAGCATTTT	few	TRBJ1-5	TRBV9	.
CASSIGVLSTDTQYF	TGTGCCAGCAGCATAGGGGTCCTTAGCACAGATACGCAGTATTTT	.	TRBJ2-3	TRBV7-9	.
CASSFKQSSTDTQYF	TGTGCCAGCAGCTTCAAACAATCTAGCACAGATACGCAGTATTTT	.	TRBJ2-3	TRBV7-3	.
CASSEQETQYF	TGTGCCAGCTCTGAACAAGAGACCCAGTACTTC	.	TRBJ2-5	TRBV18	.
CASSVTSGGPYNEQFF	TGTGCCAGCAGCGTGACTAGCGGGGGGCCCTACAATGAGCAGTTCTTC	.	TRBJ2-1	TRBV7-9	TRBD2
CASNEDSSGANVLTF	TGTGCCAGCAATGAGGACAGCTCTGGGGCCAACGTCCTGACTTTC	.	TRBJ2-6	TRBV6-5	.
CSVEGWDRGTYEQYF	TGCAGCGTTGAAGGGTGGGACAGGGGCACCTACGAGCAGTACTTC	.	TRBJ2-7	TRBV29-1	TRBD1
CAISERHRANSNQPQHF	TGTGCCATCAGTGAGAGGCACAGGGCAAATAGCAATCAGCCCCAGCATTTT	.	TRBJ1-5	TRBV10-3	.
CASSLRQGLYEQYF	TGTGCCAGCAGCTTACGACAGGGCCTCTACGAGCAGTACTTC	.	TRBJ2-7	TRBV7-9	TRBD1
CASKLLGTDTQYF	TGTGCCAGCAAGTTGCTGGGCACAGATACGCAGTATTTT	.	TRBJ2-3	TRBV27	.
CAWSGPGRPAGELFF	TGTGCCTGGAGTGGGCCGGGTAGGCCGGCCGGGGAGCTGTTTTTT	.	TRBJ2-2	TRBV30	.
CASAEPGTGRYEQYF	TGTGCCAGCGCCGAACCCGGGACAGGGCGCTACGAGCAGTACTTC	.	TRBJ2-7	TRBV27	TRBD1
CASSLQGTNEKLFF	TGTGCCAGCAGCTTGCAGGGAACTAATGAAAAACTGTTTTTT	.	TRBJ1-4	TRBV5-5	.
CAWSQTYNTEAFF	TGTGCCTGGAGTCAGACCTATAACACTGAAGCTTTCTTT	.	TRBJ1-1	TRBV30	.
CASSLAGGGAVDTQYF	TGTGCCAGCAGCTTAGCAGGCGGGGGGGCCGTCGATACGCAGTATTTT	.	TRBJ2-3	TRBV11-2	TRBD2
CASSLSPYEQYF	TGTGCCAGCAGCTTAAGCCCCTACGAGCAGTACTTC	.	TRBJ2-7	TRBV7-2	.
CSARGHEQYF	TGCAGTGCTAGGGGCCACGAGCAGTACTTC	.	TRBJ2-7	TRBV20-1	.
CASSEEIGSYNEQFF	TGTGCCAGCAGTGAAGAAATTGGCTCCTACAATGAGCAGTTCTTC	.	TRBJ2-1	TRBV6-1	.
CASSIGTGEHQPQHF	TGTGCCAGTAGTATAGGGACAGGGGAGCATCAGCCCCAGCATTTT	.	TRBJ1-5	TRBV19	TRBD1
CASSNSRGGTRTDTIYF	TGTGCCAGCAGCAACTCTCGAGGGGGGACACGGACGGACACCATATATTTT	.	TRBJ1-3	TRBV21-1	.
CASSLAPTAYGELFF	TGTGCCAGCAGCTTAGCGCCTACCGCGTATGGGGAGCTGTTTTTT	.	TRBJ2-2	TRBV7-9	.
CASSAQGAGELFF	TGTGCCAGCAGTGCTCAGGGAGCCGGGGAGCTGTTTTTT	.	TRBJ2-2	TRBV2	.
CASSLGTTSGTDTQYF	TGTGCCAGCAGCTTGGGGACTACCTCAGGGACAGATACGCAGTATTTT	.	TRBJ2-3	TRBV7-9	TRBD2
CASSLFRIRGTGYGYTF	TGTGCCAGCAGTTTATTTCGGATTCGGGGGACAGGGTATGGCTACACCTTC	.	TRBJ1-2	TRBV28	TRBD1
CASSSVMGGNQPQHF	TGTGCCAGCAGCTCCGTTATGGGGGGGAATCAGCCCCAGCATTTT	few	TRBJ1-5	TRBV27	.
CAWGGPNEKLFF	TGTGCCTGGGGGGGGCCTAATGAAAAACTGTTTTTT	.	TRBJ1-4	TRBV30	.
CASSRKRLGAAEETQYF	TGTGCCAGCAGCCGGAAGCGGCTTGGGGCCGCCGAGGAGACCCAGTACTTC	.	TRBJ2-5	TRBV5-4	.
CASSRRDGGSYEQYF	TGTGCCAGCAGCCGCCGGGACGGGGGGTCCTACGAGCAGTACTTC	once	TRBJ2-7	TRBV5-8	TRBD2
CATSRVPAGMVPEAFF	TGTGCCACCAGCAGAGTTCCGGCAGGGATGGTCCCTGAAGCTTTCTTT	.	TRBJ1-1	TRBV15	.
CAWSGTVSGTEAFF	TGTGCCTGGAGTGGGACAGTGTCTGGGACTGAAGCTTTCTTT	.	TRBJ1-1	TRBV30	.
CASSPTRWVGRQETQYF	TGTGCCAGCAGTCCGACCCGCTGGGTGGGAAGGCAAGAGACCCAGTACTTC	.	TRBJ2-5	TRBV27	.
CASSSLRLGGGPEAFF	TGTGCCAGCAGCTCCCTACGCTTGGGGGGCGGGCCTGAAGCTTTCTTT	.	TRBJ1-1	TRBV11-1	.
CASTMGGTDTQYF	TGCGCCAGCACCATGGGGGGCACAGATACGCAGTATTTT	.	TRBJ2-3	TRBV5-1	.
CASSFLQGGNTEAFF	TGTGCCAGCAGCTTTTTACAGGGGGGAAACACTGAAGCTTTCTTT	.	TRBJ1-1	TRBV5-4	TRBD1